The 8 T cell receptor beta chains below were found in one sample sequenced in a study of T cell repertoires in cytomegalovirus infection. TCRdb passed the reads through MiXCR, listing each CDR3 protein once. The profile shows roughly 120,000 distinct CDR3 sequences, under 35% of them singletons. Their specific antigens are unknown. The sample was CD8+ T cells from cultured PBMCs, taken from culture after CMV antigen stimulation. Source of these receptors: a human donor in good health (CMV status not recorded). Some clones in this sample may be carry-over from other donors' samples.

The chain has TRBV5-1 and TRBJ1-2, with 10 bases aligning to TRBD1. Germline CDR1 reads SGHRS; CDR2 reads YFSETQ. The CDR3 length is 14 residues. With V trimmed by 3 bases and J by 12 bases, 11 bases remained unmatched. The CDR3 DNA sequence: TGCGCCAGCAGCTCAGGACAGGGGGAATCTGTGGACACCTTC. Amino acid sequence: CASSSGQGESVDTF.

The rearrangement uses TRBV19 and TRBJ1-1, with TRBD1 matching 7 bases. The CDR3 has 14 residues. Germline V gene sequence: CDR1 LNHDA, CDR2 SQIVND (reference sequence). V lost 4 bases, J lost 1 base, and 3 bases stayed unmatched. The CDR3 DNA reads TGTGCCAGTAGTACCGGACAGGCGAACACTGAAGCTTTCTTT. This gives the protein CASSTGQANTEAFF.

The DNA for the CDR3 is TGCGCCAGCAGCCAAGAATTCAACCTCTTGAACACCGGGGAGCTGTTTTTT. Protein: CASSQEFNLLNTGELFF. This chain connects TRBV4-3 to TRBJ2-2; D is undetermined. Germline CDR1 LGHNA, CDR2 YSLEER. The CDR3 spans 17 residues. Trimming cost V 0 bases and J 1 base, with 12 bases left between them.

This clonotype showed up just a few times. The chain uses TRBV7-8 and TRBJ1-2; 8 bases align to TRBD1. Germline trimming cut 0 bases from V and 3 bases from J; bases unmatched to any gene: 9. CDR1 is SGHVS, CDR2 FQNEAQ, per germline. CDR3 size: 17 residues. The CDR3 protein is CASSLAGQGAFYYGYTF. The CDR3 DNA reads as TGTGCCAGCAGCTTAGCAGGGCAGGGGGCATTTTACTATGGCTACACCTTC.

This clonotype was observed a handful of times. The rearrangement links TRBV7-6 to TRBJ2-1; 10 nucleotides match TRBD2. Germline V gene sequence: CDR1 SGHVS, CDR2 FNYEAQ. The junction had 6 bases not matched to a gene; V was cut back by 1 base and J by 9 bases. The CDR3 totals 15 residues. The CDR3 reads CASSLGSGGAREQFF. The DNA for the CDR3 is TGTGCCAGCAGCTTAGGGAGCGGGGGGGCCCGTGAGCAGTTCTTC.

Only a few counts were recorded for this clonotype. The genes are TRBV12-3 or TRBV12-4 and TRBJ1-1; 8 bases agree with TRBD1. V trimming: 7 bases; J trimming: 7 bases; junction bases outside the gene matches: 20. This CDR3 contains 17 residues. The CDR3 coding sequence is TGTGCCAGCACCCCGGACAGGGCCGGACCCCCAAGGGGTGAAGCTTTCTTT. Translated: CASTPDRAGPPRGEAFF.

This clonotype has just a few counts. The V call is TRBV9, the J call TRBJ2-5; D is unclear. The ends were cut back, 0 bases at V and 5 bases at J, with 11 bases in the middle. Germline-derived CDR1 and CDR2 are SGDLS and YYNGEE. The CDR3 runs 14 residues. The CDR3 region is CASSVGALGETQYF. The CDR3 DNA reads TGTGCCAGCAGCGTAGGGGCATTAGGGGAGACCCAGTACTTC.

The sample holds many counts of this clonotype. The chain carries TRBV20-1 and TRBJ1-6; D possibly corresponds to TRBD1 (5 bases). The V gene lost 1 base and the J gene lost 4 bases, with 11 bases spanning the gap. The CDR3 contains 15 residues. Germline V gene sequence: CDR1 DFQATT, CDR2 SNEGSKA (reference sequence). Here the CDR3 DNA reads TGCAGTGCTAGAGGCAGGGTGTTGTATAATTCACCCCTCCACTTT. Translating gives CSARGRVLYNSPLHF.